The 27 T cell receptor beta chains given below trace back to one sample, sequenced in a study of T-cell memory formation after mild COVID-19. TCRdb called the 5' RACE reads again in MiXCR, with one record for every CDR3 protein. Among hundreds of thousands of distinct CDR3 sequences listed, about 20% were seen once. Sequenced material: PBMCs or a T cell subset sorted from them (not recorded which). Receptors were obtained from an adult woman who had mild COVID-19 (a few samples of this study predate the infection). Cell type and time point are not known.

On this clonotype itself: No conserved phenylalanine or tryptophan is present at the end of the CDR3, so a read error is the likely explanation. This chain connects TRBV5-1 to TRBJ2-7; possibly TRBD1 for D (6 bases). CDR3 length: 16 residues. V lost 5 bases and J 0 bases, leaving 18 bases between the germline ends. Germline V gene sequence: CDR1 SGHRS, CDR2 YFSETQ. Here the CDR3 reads CASSFRSRGTSYEQYI. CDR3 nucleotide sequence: TGCGCCAGCAGTTTCCGAAGCAGGGGTACCTCCTACGAGCAGTACATC.

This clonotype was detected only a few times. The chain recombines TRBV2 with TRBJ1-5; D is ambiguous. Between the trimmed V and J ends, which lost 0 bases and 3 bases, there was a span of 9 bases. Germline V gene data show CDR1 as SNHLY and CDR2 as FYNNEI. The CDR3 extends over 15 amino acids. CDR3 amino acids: CASSEAGSHNQPQHF. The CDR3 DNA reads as TGTGCCAGCAGTGAAGCGGGGTCACACAATCAGCCCCAGCATTTT.

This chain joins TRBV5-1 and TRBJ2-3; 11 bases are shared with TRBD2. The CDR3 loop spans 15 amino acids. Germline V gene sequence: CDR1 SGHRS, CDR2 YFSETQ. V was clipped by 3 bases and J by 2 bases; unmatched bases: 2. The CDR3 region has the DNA TGCGCCAGCAGCTCGACTAGCGGGACCACAGATACGCAGTATTTT. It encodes CASSSTSGTTDTQYF.

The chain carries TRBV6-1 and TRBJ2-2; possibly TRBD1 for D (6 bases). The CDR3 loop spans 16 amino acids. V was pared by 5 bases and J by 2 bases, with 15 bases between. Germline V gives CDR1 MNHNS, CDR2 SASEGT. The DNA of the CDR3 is TGTGCCAGCAGTACCCAGGGGACGGCCAACACCGGGGAGCTGTTTTTT. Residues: CASSTQGTANTGELFF.

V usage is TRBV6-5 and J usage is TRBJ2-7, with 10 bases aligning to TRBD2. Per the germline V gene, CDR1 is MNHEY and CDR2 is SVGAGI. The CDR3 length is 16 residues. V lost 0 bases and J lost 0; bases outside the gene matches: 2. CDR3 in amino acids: CASSYSPSGSSYEQYF. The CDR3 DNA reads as TGTGCCAGCAGTTACTCGCCTAGCGGGAGCTCCTACGAGCAGTACTTC.

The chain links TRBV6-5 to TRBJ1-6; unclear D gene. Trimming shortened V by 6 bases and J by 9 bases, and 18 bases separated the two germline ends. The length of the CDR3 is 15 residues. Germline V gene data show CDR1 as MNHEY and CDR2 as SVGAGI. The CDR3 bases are TGTGCCAGCAGCCCGGCGGGGAGGGCAGGTTCACCCCTCCACTTT. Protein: CASSPAGRAGSPLHF.

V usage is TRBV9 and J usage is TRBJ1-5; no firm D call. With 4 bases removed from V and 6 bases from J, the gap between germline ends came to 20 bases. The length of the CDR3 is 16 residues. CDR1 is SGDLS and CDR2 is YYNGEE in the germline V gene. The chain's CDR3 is CASSSGEGLLPQPQHF. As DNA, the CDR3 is TGTGCCAGCAGCTCCGGTGAGGGCCTACTCCCTCAGCCCCAGCATTTT.

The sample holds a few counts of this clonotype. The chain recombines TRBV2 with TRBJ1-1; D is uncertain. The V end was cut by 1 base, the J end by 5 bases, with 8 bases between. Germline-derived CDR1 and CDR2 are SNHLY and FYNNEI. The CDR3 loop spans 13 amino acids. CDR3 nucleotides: TGTGCCAGCAGTGAAGTAGGAAGTACTGAAGCTTTCTTT. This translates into CASSEVGSTEAFF.

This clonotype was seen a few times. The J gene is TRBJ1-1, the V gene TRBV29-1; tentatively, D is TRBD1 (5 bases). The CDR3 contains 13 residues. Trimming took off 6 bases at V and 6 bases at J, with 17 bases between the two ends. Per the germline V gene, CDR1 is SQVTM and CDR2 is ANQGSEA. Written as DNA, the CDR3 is TGCAGCGTCAAGGCGCAAGGACACGCTGAAGCTTTCTTT. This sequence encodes CSVKAQGHAEAFF. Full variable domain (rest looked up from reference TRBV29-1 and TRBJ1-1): SAVISQKPSRDICQRGTSLTIQCQVDSQVTMMFWYRQQPGQSLTLIATANQGSEATYESGFVIDKFPISRPNLTFSTLTVSNMSPEDSSIYLCSVKAQGHAEAFFGQGTRLTVV.

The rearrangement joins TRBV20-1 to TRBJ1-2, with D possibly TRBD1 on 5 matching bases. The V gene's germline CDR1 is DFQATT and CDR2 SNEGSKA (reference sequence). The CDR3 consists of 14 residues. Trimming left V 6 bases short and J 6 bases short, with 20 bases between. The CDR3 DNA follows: TGCAGTGCCCCGGGACTGGAGGGGATGAATGGCTACACCTTC. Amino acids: CSAPGLEGMNGYTF.

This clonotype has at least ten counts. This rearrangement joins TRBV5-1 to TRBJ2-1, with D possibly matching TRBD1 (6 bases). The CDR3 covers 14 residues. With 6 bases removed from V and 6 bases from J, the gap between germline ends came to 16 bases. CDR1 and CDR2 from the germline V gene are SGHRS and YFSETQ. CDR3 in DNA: TGCGCCAGCACCGAATGGGCAGGGGTCAATGAGCAGTTCTTC. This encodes CASTEWAGVNEQFF.

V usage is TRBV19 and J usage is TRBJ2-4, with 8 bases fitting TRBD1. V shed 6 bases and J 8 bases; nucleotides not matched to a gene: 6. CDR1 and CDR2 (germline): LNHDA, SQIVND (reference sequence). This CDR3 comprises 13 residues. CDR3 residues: CASSDRGRDIQYF. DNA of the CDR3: TGTGCCAGTAGCGACAGGGGAAGGGACATTCAGTACTTC.

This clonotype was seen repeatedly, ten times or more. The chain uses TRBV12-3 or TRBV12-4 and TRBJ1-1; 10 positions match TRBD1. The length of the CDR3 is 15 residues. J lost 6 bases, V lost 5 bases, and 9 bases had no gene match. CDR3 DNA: TGTGCCAGCAGTCCTACGACAGGGGGCTGGGCTGAAGCTTTCTTT. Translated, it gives CASSPTTGGWAEAFF.

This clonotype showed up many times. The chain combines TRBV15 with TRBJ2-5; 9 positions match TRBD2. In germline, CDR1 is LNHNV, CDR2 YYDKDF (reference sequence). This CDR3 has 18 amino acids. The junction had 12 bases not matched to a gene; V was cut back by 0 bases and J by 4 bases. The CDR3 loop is CATSRDRLAGNRGETQYF. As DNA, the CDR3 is TGTGCCACCAGCAGAGATCGGCTAGCGGGGAACCGGGGAGAGACCCAGTACTTC.

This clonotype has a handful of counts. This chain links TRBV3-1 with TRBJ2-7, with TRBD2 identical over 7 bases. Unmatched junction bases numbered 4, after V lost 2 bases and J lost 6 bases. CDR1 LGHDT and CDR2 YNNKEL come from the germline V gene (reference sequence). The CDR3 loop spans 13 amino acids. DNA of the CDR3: TGTGCCAGCAGCCAACGGACTAGGGGCGAGCAGTACTTC. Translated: CASSQRTRGEQYF.

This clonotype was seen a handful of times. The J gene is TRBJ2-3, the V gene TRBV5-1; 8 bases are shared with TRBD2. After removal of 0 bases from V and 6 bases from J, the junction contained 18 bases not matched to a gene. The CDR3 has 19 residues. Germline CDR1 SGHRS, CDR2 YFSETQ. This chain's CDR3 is CASSLVRGDGILERDTQYF. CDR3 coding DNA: TGCGCCAGCAGCTTGGTGCGGGGGGACGGGATCCTGGAAAGGGATACGCAGTATTTT.

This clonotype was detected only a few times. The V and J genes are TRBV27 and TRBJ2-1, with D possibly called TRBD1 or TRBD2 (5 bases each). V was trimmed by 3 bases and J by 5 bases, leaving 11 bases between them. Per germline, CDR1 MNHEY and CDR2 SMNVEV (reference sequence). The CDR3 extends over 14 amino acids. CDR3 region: CASSFGAHDNEQFF. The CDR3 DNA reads TGTGCCAGCAGTTTCGGGGCCCACGACAATGAGCAGTTCTTC.

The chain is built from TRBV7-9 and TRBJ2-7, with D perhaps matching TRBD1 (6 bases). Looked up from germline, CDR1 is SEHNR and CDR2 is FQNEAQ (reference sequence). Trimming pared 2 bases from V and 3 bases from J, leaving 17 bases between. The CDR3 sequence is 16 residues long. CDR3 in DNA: TGTGCCAGCAGCTTACCCTTACGAGGACAGAACTACGAGCAGTACTTC. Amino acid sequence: CASSLPLRGQNYEQYF.

The DNA of the CDR3 is TGCGCCAGCCACCCAGGGGGGGGTGGCTACACCTTC. It encodes CASHPGGGGYTF. J is TRBJ1-2 and V is TRBV23-1; TRBD1 matches 7 bases. TRBV23-1 is recorded as an ORF, its role being uncertain. CDR3 size: 12 residues. With 8 bases clipped from V and 7 bases from J, the junction kept 7 bases outside the gene matches.

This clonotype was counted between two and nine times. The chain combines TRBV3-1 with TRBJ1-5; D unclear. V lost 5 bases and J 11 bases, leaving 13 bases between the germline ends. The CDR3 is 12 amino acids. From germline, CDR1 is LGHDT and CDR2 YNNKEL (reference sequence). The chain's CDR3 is CASSSTHGTQHF. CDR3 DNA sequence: TGTGCCAGCAGCTCCACGCACGGGACCCAGCATTTT.

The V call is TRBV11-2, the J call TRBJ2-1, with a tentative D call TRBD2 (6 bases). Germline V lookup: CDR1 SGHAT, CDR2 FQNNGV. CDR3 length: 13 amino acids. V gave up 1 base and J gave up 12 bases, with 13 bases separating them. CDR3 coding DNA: TGTGCCAGCAGCTTAGTATGGCGGGACGGGCAGTTCTTC. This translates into CASSLVWRDGQFF. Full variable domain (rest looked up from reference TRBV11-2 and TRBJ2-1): EAGVAQSPRYKIIEKRQSVAFWCNPISGHATLYWYQQILGQGPKLLIQFQNNGVVDDSQLPKDRFSAERLKGVDSTLKIQPAKLEDSAVYLCASSLVWRDGQFFGPGTRLTVL.

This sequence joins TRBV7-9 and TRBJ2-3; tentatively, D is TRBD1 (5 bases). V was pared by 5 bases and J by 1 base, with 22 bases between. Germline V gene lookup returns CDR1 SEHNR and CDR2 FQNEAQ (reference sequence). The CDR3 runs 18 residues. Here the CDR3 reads CASSHDGAEAWGTDTQYF. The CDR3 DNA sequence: TGTGCCAGCAGCCATGATGGGGCCGAGGCCTGGGGCACAGATACGCAGTATTTT.

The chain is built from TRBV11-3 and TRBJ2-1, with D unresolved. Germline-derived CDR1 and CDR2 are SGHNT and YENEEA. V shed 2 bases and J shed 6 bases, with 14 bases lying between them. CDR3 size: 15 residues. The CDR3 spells CASSLSIAGVNEQFF. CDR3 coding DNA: TGTGCCAGCAGCTTAAGTATTGCTGGTGTCAATGAGCAGTTCTTC.

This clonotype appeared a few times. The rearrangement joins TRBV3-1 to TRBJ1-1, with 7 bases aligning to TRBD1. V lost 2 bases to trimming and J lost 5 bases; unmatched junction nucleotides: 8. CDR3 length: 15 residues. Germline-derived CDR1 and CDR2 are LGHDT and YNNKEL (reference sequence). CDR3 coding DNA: TGTGCCAGCAGCCAAATCCAAACAGGGGAAACTGAAGCTTTCTTT. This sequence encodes CASSQIQTGETEAFF. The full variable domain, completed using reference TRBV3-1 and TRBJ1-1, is DTAVSQTPKYLVTQMGNDKSIKCEQNLGHDTMYWYKQDSKKFLKIMFSYNNKELIINETVPNRFSPKSPDKAHLNLHINSLELGDSAVYFCASSQIQTGETEAFFGQGTRLTVV.

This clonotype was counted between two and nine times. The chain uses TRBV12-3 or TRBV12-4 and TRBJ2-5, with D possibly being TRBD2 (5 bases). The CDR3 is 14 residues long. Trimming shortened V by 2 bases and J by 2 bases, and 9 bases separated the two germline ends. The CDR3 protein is CASSLKTRQETQYF. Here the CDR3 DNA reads TGTGCCAGCAGTTTAAAAACTAGACAAGAGACCCAGTACTTC.

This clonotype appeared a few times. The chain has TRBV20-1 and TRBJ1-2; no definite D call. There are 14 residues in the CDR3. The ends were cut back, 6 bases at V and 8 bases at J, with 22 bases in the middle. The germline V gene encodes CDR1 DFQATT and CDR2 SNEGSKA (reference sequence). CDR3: CSALAGAIMGGYTF. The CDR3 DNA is TGCAGTGCCTTGGCTGGTGCTATTATGGGAGGCTACACCTTC.

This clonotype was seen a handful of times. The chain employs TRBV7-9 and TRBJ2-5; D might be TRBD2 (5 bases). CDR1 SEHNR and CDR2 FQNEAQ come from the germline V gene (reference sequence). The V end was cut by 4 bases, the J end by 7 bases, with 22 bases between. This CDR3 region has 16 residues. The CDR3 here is CASSSHILLQSGTQYF. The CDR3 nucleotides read TGTGCCAGCAGCTCCCACATACTCCTCCAAAGCGGGACCCAGTACTTC.